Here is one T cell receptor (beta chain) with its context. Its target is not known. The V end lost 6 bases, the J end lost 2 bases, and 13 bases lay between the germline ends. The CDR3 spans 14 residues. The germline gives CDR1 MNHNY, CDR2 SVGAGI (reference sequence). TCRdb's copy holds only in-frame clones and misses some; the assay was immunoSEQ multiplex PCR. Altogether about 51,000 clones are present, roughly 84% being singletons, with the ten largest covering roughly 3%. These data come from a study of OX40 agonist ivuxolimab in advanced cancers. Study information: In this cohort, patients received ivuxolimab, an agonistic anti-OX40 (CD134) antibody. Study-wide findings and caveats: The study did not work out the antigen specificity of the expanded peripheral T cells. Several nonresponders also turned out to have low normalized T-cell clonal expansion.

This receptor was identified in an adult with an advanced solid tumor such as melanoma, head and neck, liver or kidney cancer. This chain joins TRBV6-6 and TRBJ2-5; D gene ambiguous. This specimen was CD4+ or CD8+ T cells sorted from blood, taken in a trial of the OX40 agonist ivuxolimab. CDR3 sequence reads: CASSPIMIQETQYF. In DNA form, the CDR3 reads TGTGCCAGCAGCCCCATTATGATACAAGAGACCCAGTACTTC.